This T cell receptor beta chain was obtained from a study of blood T cell repertoires in COVID-19. Study background: Donors in the United States, Italy and Spain gave samples during acute or convalescent COVID-19. From T cells, B-cell-depleted T cells, or PBMCs came the material, which was cDNA or gDNA.

V was pared by 2 bases and J by 6 bases, with 13 bases of the junction left unmatched. The CDR3 loop spans 16 amino acids. CDR1 MNHNY and CDR2 SVGAGI come from the germline V gene (reference sequence). Per the study methods: Counts of nucleated cells, estimated from reference gene primer amplification, were obtained. Assay: immunoSEQ multiplex PCR; the TCRdb copy retains only in-frame clones and omits some. V and J calls and clone size come straight from that table; D and trimming were deduced from the DNA. Of 140,000 or so clones in the sample, 88% were seen once. The source of this sequence is a man aged 55-75 years with active or convalescent COVID-19. V usage is TRBV6-6 and J usage is TRBJ2-7, with TRBD2 matching over 7 bases. The sequencing input was peripheral blood. CDR3: CASSYGATLRESEQYF. CDR3 DNA: TGTGCCAGCAGTTACGGGGCTACTCTGCGGGAGTCCGAGCAGTACTTC.